A selection of T cell receptor beta chains follows, all from one sample in a study of blood T cell repertoires in COVID-19. Assay: immunoSEQ multiplex PCR; the TCRdb copy retains only in-frame clones and omits some. The repertoire holds some 100,000 clones, less than 85% seen once, with approximately 18% in the top ten. The sequencing sample was made of peripheral blood. The receptors here all came from a woman aged 60-75 years with acute or convalescent COVID-19. CDR3s include the opening cysteine and the closing phenylalanine or tryptophan. Fields, in order: J gene, V gene, D gene, clone size, CDR3 DNA, CDR3 protein. The D gene is left open where the match is weak. Some rows mark clone size as missing; the rest say once, few, many or name a class of expanded clone.

J gene: TRBJ1-5
V gene: TRBV2
D gene: TRBD1
clone size: few
CDR3 DNA: TGTGCCAGCAGTAAAGGACAGGGCCGAAATCAGCCCCAGCATTTT
CDR3 protein: CASSKGQGRNQPQHF

J gene: TRBJ1-2
V gene: TRBV6-5
D gene: NA
clone size: NA
CDR3 DNA: TGTGCCAGCAGTTATGGGCCGGTGAACGGCTACACCTTC
CDR3 protein: CASSYGPVNGYTF

J gene: TRBJ1-4
V gene: TRBV18
D gene: NA
clone size: NA
CDR3 DNA: TGTGCCAGCTCATCCTCGGGACTCTACAATGAAAAACTGTTTTTT
CDR3 protein: CASSSSGLYNEKLFF

J gene: TRBJ1-2
V gene: TRBV6-5
D gene: NA
clone size: NA
CDR3 DNA: TGTGCCAGCAGTTACGCACGGAACTATGGCTACACCTTC
CDR3 protein: CASSYARNYGYTF

J gene: TRBJ1-5
V gene: TRBV15
D gene: NA
clone size: few
CDR3 DNA: TGTGCCACCAGCACCCGTCAGGTCTTGAGCCAGCCCCAGCATTTT
CDR3 protein: CATSTRQVLSQPQHF

J gene: TRBJ2-5
V gene: TRBV18
D gene: TRBD2
clone size: NA
CDR3 DNA: TGTGCCAGCTCACCATTCGGTAGCGGGGGCCAAGAGACCCAGTACTTC
CDR3 protein: CASSPFGSGGQETQYF

J gene: TRBJ2-5
V gene: TRBV30
D gene: NA
clone size: NA
CDR3 DNA: TGTGCCTGGAAAGGGGCGGGGCGAGAGACCCAGTACTTC
CDR3 protein: CAWKGAGRETQYF

J gene: TRBJ2-5
V gene: TRBV7-9
D gene: NA
clone size: NA
CDR3 DNA: TGTGCCAGCAGCTTTATCAGGGGTGGGGGCTTCCAAGAGACCCAGTACTTC
CDR3 protein: CASSFIRGGGFQETQYF

J gene: TRBJ2-7
V gene: TRBV7-3
D gene: NA
clone size: NA
CDR3 DNA: TGTGCCAGCAGCTTAGCTCTGGGGGAGGCCTACGAGCAGTACTTC
CDR3 protein: CASSLALGEAYEQYF

J gene: TRBJ2-7
V gene: TRBV12-3/TRBV12-4
D gene: NA
clone size: NA
CDR3 DNA: TGTGCCAGCAGTTTGGGGGGATCCTACGAGCAGTACTTC
CDR3 protein: CASSLGGSYEQYF

J gene: TRBJ1-1
V gene: TRBV29-1
D gene: TRBD1
clone size: NA
CDR3 DNA: TGCAGCGGCAGGACAGGGGGGCTCACTGAAGCTTTCTTT
CDR3 protein: CSGRTGGLTEAFF